Below are 23 T cell receptor beta chains sequenced from a single sample in a study of T cell responses to AZD1222 COVID-19 vaccine. The table came from immunoSEQ multiplex PCR; TCRdb's copy has only in-frame clones and leaves some out. The data show some 150,000 clones, around 89% seen once. Sample: peripheral blood, taken on day 0 of AZD1222 vaccination. The receptors here all came from an adult in good health.

This chain joins TRBV11-2 and TRBJ1-2; D is unclear. CDR3 length: 12 residues. V dropped 1 base and J dropped 8 bases, with 8 bases sitting between them. Germline-derived CDR1 and CDR2 are SGHAT and FQNNGV. This CDR3 reads CASSLGQTGYTF. Here the CDR3 DNA reads TGTGCCAGCAGCTTAGGCCAGACGGGCTACACCTTC.

The rearrangement joins TRBV30 to TRBJ1-5; D not certain. V was shortened by 1 base and J by 3 bases, with 10 bases between the two germline ends. Germline lookup yields CDR1 GTSNPN and CDR2 SVGIG (reference sequence). The CDR3 extends over 14 amino acids. The CDR3 protein is CAWSDKGYNQPQHF. Written as DNA, the CDR3 is TGTGCCTGGAGTGACAAGGGATACAATCAGCCCCAGCATTTT.

The rearrangement uses TRBV7-2 and TRBJ2-3; 7 bases agree with TRBD1. The CDR3 consists of 15 residues. Per germline, CDR1 SGHTA and CDR2 FQGNSA. V lost 4 bases and J lost 2; bases outside the gene matches: 6. The CDR3 DNA sequence: TGTGCCAGCAGCTCCCGGGACAGTTACACAGATACGCAGTATTTT. Amino acid sequence: CASSSRDSYTDTQYF. Full variable domain (outside the CDR3, taken from reference TRBV7-2 and TRBJ2-3): GAGVSQSPSNKVTEKGKDVELRCDPISGHTALYWYRQSLGQGLEFLIYFQGNSAPDKSGLPSDRFSAERTGGSVSTLTIQRTQQEDSAVYLCASSSRDSYTDTQYFGPGTRLTVL.

The rearrangement joins TRBV9 to TRBJ2-2; 7 bases agree with TRBD2. J gave up 5 bases and V 0 bases, and 7 bases lay outside the gene matches. This CDR3 is 16 amino acids long. Germline lookup yields CDR1 SGDLS and CDR2 YYNGEE. CDR3 residues: CASSVAAGVGTGELFF. The CDR3, as DNA: TGTGCCAGCAGCGTAGCGGCGGGGGTTGGGACCGGGGAGCTGTTTTTT.

The chain recombines TRBV30 with TRBJ2-3, with 8 bases identical to TRBD1. The germline CDR1 and CDR2 sequences are GTSNPN and SVGIG (reference sequence). V lost 2 bases and J lost 5; bases outside the gene matches: 6. CDR3 size: 14 residues. As DNA, the CDR3 is TGTGCCTGGAGTTCCCCAGGGGGCATAGATACGCAGTATTTT. This gives the protein CAWSSPGGIDTQYF. The full variable domain, its missing parts supplied by reference TRBV30 and TRBJ2-3, is SQTIHQWPATLVQPVGSPLSLECTVEGTSNPNLYWYRQAAGRGLQLLFYSVGIGQISSEVPQNLSASRPQDRQFILSSKKLLLSDSGFYLCAWSSPGGIDTQYFGPGTRLTVL.

This chain joins TRBV3-1 (or the pseudogene TRBV3-2) and TRBJ2-1; 10 bases agree with TRBD2. The CDR3 loop spans 17 amino acids. V lost 7 bases, J lost 8 bases, and 17 bases stayed unmatched. Germline assignment: CDR1 LGHDT and CDR2 YNNKEL (reference sequence). CDR3 residues: CASTGIGSGRARDEQFF. In DNA, the CDR3 is TGTGCCAGCACCGGGATAGGAAGCGGGAGGGCCAGAGATGAGCAGTTCTTC.

The chain is built from TRBV25-1 and TRBJ2-3, with D possibly matching TRBD1 (6 bases). The V and J ends lost 5 bases and 4 bases respectively, with 19 bases between them. Germline V gene data show CDR1 as MGHDK and CDR2 as SYGVNS. The CDR3 is made up of 16 amino acids. The CDR3 DNA reads TGTGCCAGCAGTCCTTGGGGGCCCGGAGAGGCAGATACGCAGTATTTT. Encoded protein: CASSPWGPGEADTQYF.

This clone came up a few times. The CDR3 DNA follows: TGTGCCAGCTCACTACGACAGGGCTATGGCTACACCTTC. It encodes CASSLRQGYGYTF. The gene calls are TRBV18 and TRBJ1-2; 7 nucleotides line up with TRBD1. With 4 bases clipped from V and 4 bases from J, the junction kept 3 bases outside the gene matches. This CDR3 region has 13 residues. The germline CDR1 and CDR2 sequences are KGHSH and LQKENI. Full variable domain (remainder filled in from reference TRBV18 and TRBJ1-2): NAGVMQNPRHLVRRRGQEARLRCSPMKGHSHVYWYRQLPEEGLKFMVYLQKENIIDESGMPKERFSAEFPKEGPSILRIQQVVRGDSAAYFCASSLRQGYGYTFGSGTRLTVV.

The V call is TRBV30, the J call TRBJ1-2, with 9 bases aligning to TRBD1. The CDR3 runs 13 residues. V trimming: 6 bases; J trimming: 6 bases; junction bases outside the gene matches: 8. Germline-derived CDR1 and CDR2 are GTSNPN and SVGIG (reference sequence). CDR3 in amino acids: CACPDRGFHGYTF. CDR3 sequence (DNA): TGTGCCTGCCCGGACAGGGGCTTTCATGGCTACACCTTC.

This sequence joins TRBV9 and TRBJ2-1, with D possibly called TRBD1 or TRBD2 (5 bases each). The CDR3 has 16 residues. Germline V lookup: CDR1 SGDLS, CDR2 YYNGEE. Between the trimmed V and J ends, which lost 0 bases and 0 bases, there was a span of 10 bases. CDR3 region: CASSVERGSSYNEQFF. CDR3 sequence (DNA): TGTGCCAGCAGCGTAGAACGGGGCAGCTCCTACAATGAGCAGTTCTTC.

J is TRBJ2-1 and V is TRBV13; 7 bases match TRBD2. Per germline, CDR1 PRHDT and CDR2 FYEKMQ (reference sequence). The J segment lost 5 bases and the V segment lost 4 bases, leaving 5 bases of the junction unmatched. The CDR3 has 14 residues. As DNA, the CDR3 is TGTGCCAGCAGCTGGCGACTAGCTGACAATGAGCAGTTCTTC. Translated: CASSWRLADNEQFF.

The gene calls are TRBV11-3 and TRBJ2-5, with D unclear. V lost 1 base and J 4 bases, leaving 10 bases between the germline ends. This CDR3 comprises 14 residues. Germline V gene sequence: CDR1 SGHNT, CDR2 YENEEA. In DNA, the CDR3 is TGTGCCAGCAGCTTAGCGAGCTGGCCAGAGACCCAGTACTTC. Translated: CASSLASWPETQYF.

This clone appeared once. This rearrangement joins TRBV13 to TRBJ1-5; D is ambiguous. Trimming removed 0 bases from V and 6 bases from J, with 3 bases in between. Per the germline V gene, CDR1 is PRHDT and CDR2 is FYEKMQ (reference sequence). CDR3 size: 12 residues. The CDR3 bases are TGTGCCAGCAGCTTAGGGCCTCAGCCCCAGCATTTT. Translation gives CASSLGPQPQHF.

The genes are TRBV9 and TRBJ2-1, with no clear D. Germline V lookup: CDR1 SGDLS, CDR2 YYNGEE. The CDR3 covers 12 residues. The V gene lost 4 bases and the J gene lost 5 bases, with 7 bases spanning the gap. The CDR3 region has the DNA TGTGCCAGCAGCTCCCTGCACAATGAGCAGTTCTTC. This codes for CASSSLHNEQFF.

The chain combines TRBV9 with TRBJ1-2, with D perhaps TRBD1 (5 bases). V lost 0 bases, J lost 0 bases, and 9 bases lay in between. The CDR3 loop spans 15 amino acids. CDR1 is SGDLS and CDR2 is YYNGEE in the germline V gene. CDR3 nucleotides: TGTGCCAGCAGCGTAGGGGGGAAAACTAACTATGGCTACACCTTC. It specifies CASSVGGKTNYGYTF.

DNA of the CDR3: TGTGCCAGCAGAGGACTGCGGGGATCGAACACCGGGGAGCTGTTTTTT. Amino acids: CASRGLRGSNTGELFF. The chain uses TRBV9 and TRBJ2-2, with D perhaps TRBD2 (6 bases). The CDR3 runs to 16 residues. CDR1 is SGDLS, CDR2 YYNGEE, per germline. Trimming pared 5 bases from V and 0 bases from J, leaving 14 bases between.

The J gene is TRBJ1-4, the V gene TRBV28; D not certain. The CDR3 totals 15 residues. Trimming took 5 bases from V and 4 from J, leaving 14 bases between them. CDR1 is MDHEN and CDR2 is SYDVKM in the germline V gene. The CDR3 sequence: CASSVDGALNEKLFF. For the CDR3, the DNA is TGTGCCAGCAGTGTAGACGGCGCCCTTAATGAAAAACTGTTTTTT.

The V and J genes are TRBV28 and TRBJ1-5; a weak D match, TRBD1 (5 bases). This CDR3 comprises 15 residues. The germline V gene encodes CDR1 MDHEN and CDR2 SYDVKM. The V end lost 2 bases, the J end lost 5 bases, and 13 bases lay between the germline ends. The CDR3 protein is CASSLSRRVHQPQHF. The CDR3 DNA reads as TGTGCCAGCAGTTTAAGTCGCAGGGTCCATCAGCCCCAGCATTTT.

The chain employs TRBV19 and TRBJ1-1, with a tentative D call TRBD1 (6 bases). Trimming removed 10 bases from V and 1 base from J, with 16 bases in between. Germline lookup yields CDR1 LNHDA and CDR2 SQIVND (reference sequence). The CDR3 is 14 residues long. This CDR3 reads CATVGGGWNTEAFF. The DNA for the CDR3 is TGTGCCACCGTCGGCGGGGGCTGGAACACTGAAGCTTTCTTT.

The V call is TRBV3-1 (or the pseudogene TRBV3-2), the J call TRBJ2-3; D is ambiguous. Looked up from germline, CDR1 is LGHDT and CDR2 is YNNKEL (reference sequence). The ends were cut back, 0 bases at V and 3 bases at J, with 13 bases in the middle. This CDR3 comprises 16 residues. The CDR3 region has the DNA TGTGCCAGCAGCCAAGAATGGATCCGTAGTACAGATACGCAGTATTTT. Its translation: CASSQEWIRSTDTQYF.

The V call is TRBV29-1, the J call TRBJ2-1, with 9 bases matching TRBD2. The CDR3 has 13 residues. V lost 5 bases and J lost 7; bases outside the gene matches: 6. From germline, CDR1 is SQVTM and CDR2 ANQGSEA. Written as DNA, the CDR3 is TGCAGCGTTTGGGGACTAGCCGCAAATGAGCAGTTCTTC. Translating it yields CSVWGLAANEQFF.

V usage is TRBV27 and J usage is TRBJ1-2; perhaps TRBD1 as D (6 bases). The CDR3 length is 12 residues. Trimming pared 8 bases from V and 8 bases from J, leaving 15 bases between. The germline gives CDR1 MNHEY, CDR2 SMNVEV (reference sequence). The CDR3 region has the DNA TGTGCCAGCGGACTACAGGGTGGAGGCTACACCTTC. Translation gives CASGLQGGGYTF.

This chain joins TRBV6-2 or TRBV6-3 and TRBJ2-3, with a possible D match to TRBD2 (5 bases). Per germline, CDR1 MNHEY and CDR2 SVGEGT. The CDR3 sequence is 16 residues long. Trimming shortened V by 2 bases and J by 8 bases, and 20 bases separated the two germline ends. CDR3 DNA: TGTGCCAGCAGTTACGCGGGCGCAACCGGCTTGGGTACGCAGTATTTT. Protein product: CASSYAGATGLGTQYF.